This TCR beta chain was identified during a study of shared clonotypes between healthy human individuals. Study outcomes and limitations: Generally, naive subsets came out with larger estimated richness than memory subsets. Lower generation probabilities were found for non-shared clonotypes than for those shared by all four donors. Among a few donors, approximately 5% of naive CD4 clonotypes were found in common.

With regard to this clone: Its matching antigen is unknown.

Genomic DNA of every subset was divided equally among multiple immunoSEQ plates. Here immunoSEQ multiplex PCR was the method, and the copy in TCRdb shows in-frame clones only, minus some. The data contain 2 million to 2.5 million clones, roughly 91% of them singletons. CD45RO-negative, CCR7-selected cells formed the naive CD8 fraction, which excluded terminally differentiated effector memory CD45RA+ cells. The CDR3 consists of 15 residues. Germline V gives CDR1 SEHNR, CDR2 FQNEAQ (reference sequence). J lost 5 bases, V lost 5 bases, and 8 bases had no gene match. The chain carries TRBV7-9 and TRBJ2-1, with TRBD1 matching 8 bases. The clonotype comes from a man in his late teens or twenties in good health. Some clones in this sample may be carry-over from other donors' samples. The sequenced material came from naive CD8+ T cells from PBMCs. The CDR3 DNA sequence: TGTGCCAGCAGCGCACCGGGACAGGTGGACAATGAGCAGTTCTTC. Its translation: CASSAPGQVDNEQFF.